The 5 T cell receptor beta chains listed next were all sequenced from one sample in a study of post-analysis software for immune sequencing data. General study points: Among five TRBV segments more frequent in patients than controls were TRBV5-6, TRBV5-1 and TRBV20-1.

Prepared TCR beta cDNA libraries contained unique molecular identifiers. TCRdb reprocessed the PCR reads via MiXCR and lists one record per CDR3 protein. The repertoire holds hundreds of thousands of distinct CDR3 sequences, 40% to 55% seen once, with around an eighth in the top ten. What these receptors recognize is not known. The sequenced material came from blood. These receptors were obtained from a girl aged 10-17 years with multiple sclerosis.

The genes are TRBV24-1 and TRBJ2-1; 9 bases map to TRBD1. The end of the DNA aligns better with TRBJ2-7, so the J call may be wrong. Germline V CDR1 and CDR2: KGHDR, SFDVKD. The CDR3 extends over 16 amino acids. The CDR3 loop is CATSDPGQGVYNEQYF. Here the CDR3 DNA reads TGTGCCACCAGTGATCCGGGACAGGGAGTTTACAATGAGCAGTACTTC.

On this clonotype: Relative to the germline gene, one junction end is altered; a read error may explain this. The V call is TRBV5-1, the J call TRBJ1-1, with TRBD1 matching 10 bases. This CDR3 is 14 amino acids long. Per the germline V gene, CDR1 is SGHRS and CDR2 is YFSETQ. The CDR3 sequence: CVSSPGTGDTEAFF. The CDR3 coding sequence is TGCGTCAGCAGCCCTGGGACAGGGGACACTGAAGCTTTCTTT.

This clonotype was recorded at least ten times. The genes are TRBV27 and TRBJ1-5; D is possibly TRBD1 (5 bases). CDR1 and CDR2 from the germline V gene are MNHEY and SMNVEV (reference sequence). The germline V and J ends were trimmed by 5 bases and 0 bases, with 11 bases remaining between them. This CDR3 contains 15 residues. In nucleotides, the CDR3 is TGTGCCAGCAGTACCTGGGACGGTAGCAATCAGCCCCAGCATTTT. This sequence encodes CASSTWDGSNQPQHF.

The chain recombines TRBV15 with TRBJ2-1; 8 bases match TRBD2. The ends lost 0 bases at V and 7 bases at J; junction bases unmatched: 11. This CDR3 is 17 amino acids long. The germline gives CDR1 LNHNV, CDR2 YYDKDF (reference sequence). CDR3 residues: CATSRDGAGGNLNEQFF. Here the CDR3 DNA reads TGTGCCACCAGCAGAGATGGGGCGGGGGGAAACTTAAATGAGCAGTTCTTC.

This clonotype has a handful of counts. This chain links TRBV20-1 with TRBJ2-4, with TRBD1 matching 9 bases. The germline gives CDR1 DFQATT, CDR2 SNEGSKA (reference sequence). This CDR3 is 13 amino acids long. The trim removed 2 bases at V and 7 bases at J, leaving 3 bases unmatched. The CDR3 is CSARTGGLNIQYF. Here the CDR3 DNA reads TGCAGTGCTAGAACAGGGGGCCTGAACATTCAGTACTTC.